This section outlines one T cell receptor (beta chain) sequence together with its context. This clonotype was counted only a few times. Its antigen is unknown. No base quality information exists; no much larger clone differs at one position. CDR3 length: 14 amino acids, cysteine to phenylalanine. Only CDR3 DNA is held: 42 bases, read in frame from base 1. V is cut back by 6 bases and J by 6 bases, with 6 bases in the junction unmatched. The data derive from a study of T-cell memory formation after mild COVID-19 (dated by TCRdb to the early 2020s). Background on the whole study: TCR sequence clusters from the two donors were found to be largely donor specific. The cohort comprised two young, previously healthy adult volunteers, one female and one male. T-cell clones expanding and contracting after mild COVID-19 in a couple of donors were tracked by longitudinal TCRalpha and TCRbeta repertoire sequencing. On the study overall, not on this receptor specifically: Clones that contracted from day 15 to 85 showed balanced CD4/CD8 phenotypes, whereas a second wave of clones that expanded from day 15 to 37 leaned towards CD4+. The second-wave clones that peaked on day 37 were not confirmed to be SARS-CoV-2 specific. Some responding clones were detected in pre-infection memory, which suggested that pre-existing cross-reactive memory T cells had joined the SARS-CoV-2 response. Contracting CD4+ clones turned up mainly in the CM and EM memory subsets, whereas EMRA was where CD8+ clones were enriched. Only a couple of mild cases were covered by the study, and larger cohorts that include severe cases with pre-infection samples were considered necessary.

Ficoll-Paque density gradient centrifugation was used to isolate PBMCs. The reads were generated on an Illumina NovaSeq 6000. TCRalpha and TCRbeta cDNA libraries were built by 5'RACE with constant-segment primers, adding sample barcodes and unique molecular identifiers. Trizol reagent was used to extract RNA from every sample. Library amplification was performed in two PCR steps, and a second sample barcode and Illumina TruSeq adapters were introduced in the second step. Sequencing of the libraries was done on an Illumina NovaSeq, producing 2 x 150 bp paired-end reads. The study's own analysis went as follows. With migec v1.2.7, reads were demultiplexed and then collapsed into UMI-guided consensus sequences. With mixcr v2.1.11, UMI consensuses were aligned to TRA and TRB V and J templates and assembled into clonotypes. A clonotype was counted as expanded or contracted only when both edgeR and NoisET called the clonotype significant, with the noise models trained on biological replicates. For edgeR calls, a false discovery rate-adjusted p below 0.01 and a log2 fold-change threshold of 1 were applied. PCA with hierarchical clustering of max-normalized trajectories of the 1000 most abundant clonotypes was used as exploratory dynamics analysis. Each responding clone was given a CD4 or CD8 phenotype based on the CD4+ and CD8+ repertoires, which had been sequenced separately. TCRdb trimmed public reads at Q25 via fastp, called clones via MiXCR and kept in-frame beta chains. Duplicate CDR3 protein sequences are folded into a single record with the most common DNA and genes. The V and J calls come from TCRdb's annotation, not from the publication. The sample yields more than 120,000 distinct CDR3 sequences; roughly 21% were counted once. Around 2.4% of the sample is in the top ten clones.

Here the chain combines TRBV12-3 or TRBV12-4 and TRBJ2-3, with 10 middle bases fitting TRBD2. This clonotype was sampled from an adult woman who had mild COVID-19 (a few samples of this study predate the infection). The sample titles of this study are shuffled in the database, so cell type and time point are left out; the donor was told from shared clones. The sequenced sample consisted of PBMCs or a T cell subset sorted from them (not recorded which). The nucleotide sequence reads as follows: TGTGCCAGCAGGCTACTAGCGGGGTGGGATACGCAGTATTTT. It encodes CASRLLAGWDTQYF.